Listed below are T cell receptor beta chains from one sample, sequenced in a study of cytomegalovirus exposure and HLA in healthy donors. Here immunoSEQ multiplex PCR was the method, and the copy in TCRdb shows in-frame clones only, minus some. Among under 150,000 clones, roughly 90% were seen once, and the ten largest hold about 6%. Sequenced material: PBMCs. The origin of the receptors is a woman under 30 in good health and CMV-seropositive. The conserved cysteine and the conserved F or W are not part of the CDR3 here. Each record gives: J gene, V gene, CDR3 protein.

>TRBJ1-1|TRBV5-1
ASSFRGQGITEAF
>TRBJ2-7|TRBV19
ASSIAGEHYEQY
>TRBJ1-1|TRBV20-1
SARGDTEAF
>TRBJ1-1|TRBV25-1
ASTSWGVDSEAF
>TRBJ2-3|TRBV7-2
ASSLAPPSGGTDTQY
>TRBJ2-1|TRBV5-6
ASSRLATVYNEQF
>TRBJ2-5|TRBV7-2
ASTFGSGGRETQY
>TRBJ1-3|TRBV7-9
ASSLAGGLDTIY
>TRBJ1-3|TRBV12-5
ASGPLDSSGNTIY
>TRBJ1-1|TRBV18
ASSPDQGNTEAF
>TRBJ1-1|TRBV18
ASSLKQSNTEAF
>TRBJ2-1|TRBV27
ASSPRDRKYNEQF
>TRBJ2-1|TRBV6-5
ASSPGRGAEQF
>TRBJ2-1|TRBV11-2
ASSSHGRGEQF
>TRBJ2-7|TRBV7-9
ASSSGLGQNYEQY
>TRBJ1-1|TRBV10-3
AIMGGNTEAF
>TRBJ2-7|TRBV6-5
ASSPRGRDYEQY
>TRBJ2-1|TRBV5-1
ASSLVGTGDYNEQF
>TRBJ2-7|TRBV5-1
ASSLVSSYEQY
>TRBJ1-4|TRBV7-8
ASSLRDSSEKLF
>TRBJ2-5|TRBV7-9
ASSLGGGGARETQY
>TRBJ2-7|TRBV30
ASSPGNGRATEQY
>TRBJ2-3|TRBV30
AWSVTPTDTQY
>TRBJ2-7|TRBV30
AWRKTGGSYEQY
>TRBJ2-2|TRBV29-1
SKGLAGVVPGGELF
>TRBJ1-2|TRBV11-2
ASSTPGTGLIGYT
>TRBJ1-5|TRBV5-1
ASRTGTGSNQPQH
>TRBJ1-1|TRBV6-5
ASSSRVATEAF
>TRBJ2-1|TRBV6-4
ASSGLAGGNEQF
>TRBJ1-2|TRBV4-1
ASSARDRESYT
>TRBJ2-1|TRBV2
ASSGDRESAQF
>TRBJ1-1|TRBV5-8
ASSLVRGNTEAF
>TRBJ2-5|TRBV19
ASSMWRDQETQY
>TRBJ2-7|TRBV5-1
ASSPLAGGLLYEQY
>TRBJ1-2|TRBV11-3
ASSSSDSYGYT
>TRBJ2-3|TRBV18
ASSRWGPGRTDTQY
>TRBJ1-5|TRBV27
ASSLGDSRNQPQH
>TRBJ1-5|TRBV15
ATSRLEDNQPQH
>TRBJ1-5|TRBV7-8
ASSPGTGDYSNQPQH
>TRBJ1-1|TRBV5-1
ASSTGGNTEAF
>TRBJ2-1|TRBV5-1
ASSLEPGLPNNEQF
>TRBJ2-3|TRBV15
ATSIPGTGSPDTQY
>TRBJ2-5|TRBV6-4
ASSVVGGETQY
>TRBJ1-1|TRBV7-3
ASSSGAGMNTEAF
>TRBJ2-5|TRBV29-1
SVATGYGETQY
>TRBJ2-7|TRBV25-1
ASSEYGTGGLEQY
>TRBJ2-1|TRBV4-2
ASSRSTSGPYNEQF
>TRBJ1-2|TRBV28
ASSLIAGNYGYT
>TRBJ2-7|TRBV15
ATRQGADGEQY
>TRBJ2-7|TRBV4-3
ASSQLAGDGYEQY
>TRBJ2-7|TRBV25-1
ASSLASSSYEQY